A single sample gave rise to the 26 T cell receptor beta chains below, sequenced in a study of blood T cell repertoires in COVID-19. Repertoires were generated with immunoSEQ multiplex PCR, while TCRdb's copy carries only in-frame clones and drops some. The repertoire holds tens of thousands of clones, with 86% as singletons. The sequencing sample was made of peripheral blood. The receptors were gathered from a man in his sixties with active or convalescent COVID-19.

V and J are TRBV3-1 (or the pseudogene TRBV3-2) and TRBJ1-6; D remains unclear. The V end lost 1 base, the J end lost 0 bases, and 7 bases lay between the germline ends. The CDR3 runs 16 residues. The germline gives CDR1 LGHDT, CDR2 YNNKEL (reference sequence). DNA of the CDR3: TGTGCCAGCAGCCAAGGAGGTGGCTCCTATAATTCACCCCTCCACTTT. Protein product: CASSQGGGSYNSPLHF.

The CDR3 sequence: CASSAQTGQGATGELFF. The DNA of the CDR3 is TGTGCCAGCAGCGCCCAGACGGGACAGGGGGCCACCGGGGAGCTGTTTTTT. V and J are TRBV9 and TRBJ2-2; TRBD1 matches at 12 bases. Per the germline V gene, CDR1 is SGDLS and CDR2 is YYNGEE. The CDR3 is made up of 17 amino acids. J lost 4 bases, V lost 3 bases, and 7 bases had no gene match.

The rearrangement links TRBV5-5 to TRBJ2-7; 8 bases align to TRBD2. V lost 4 bases, J lost 9 bases, and 18 bases stayed unmatched. CDR1 and CDR2 from the germline V gene are SGHKS and YYEKEE (reference sequence). The CDR3 extends over 16 amino acids. CDR3 bases: TGTGCCAGCAGCGCCAACCCGGGACTAGTATCATCCTTGCAGTACTTC. It yields the protein CASSANPGLVSSLQYF.

This clone showed up just once. The CDR3, as DNA: TGTGCCAGCAGCCCTCAGGGGGCAATGAACACTGAAGCTTTCTTT. It codes for CASSPQGAMNTEAFF. The chain recombines TRBV7-9 with TRBJ1-1, with 8 bases matching TRBD1. J gave up 0 bases and V 5 bases, and 5 bases lay outside the gene matches. This CDR3 is 15 amino acids long. The germline V gene encodes CDR1 SEHNR and CDR2 FQNEAQ (reference sequence).

The J gene is TRBJ1-4, the V gene TRBV7-2, with TRBD1 matching over 7 bases. The length of the CDR3 is 14 residues. With 2 bases clipped from V and 8 bases from J, the junction kept 5 bases outside the gene matches. In germline, CDR1 is SGHTA, CDR2 FQGNSA. The DNA for the CDR3 is TGTGCCAGCAGCTTACGGACAGGATTCGAAAAACTGTTTTTT. This translates into CASSLRTGFEKLFF.

This chain uses TRBV12-3 or TRBV12-4 with TRBJ1-4, with TRBD1 identical over 7 bases. After removal of 5 bases from V and 8 bases from J, the junction contained 2 bases not matched to a gene. The CDR3 runs to 12 residues. The CDR3 protein is CASSRTGEKLFF. In DNA form, the CDR3 reads TGTGCCAGCAGTCGGACAGGAGAAAAACTGTTTTTT.

This chain joins TRBV6-5 and TRBJ1-3; D might be TRBD1 (5 bases). V was shortened by 6 bases and J by 3 bases, with 15 bases between the two germline ends. This CDR3 has 15 amino acids. The V gene's germline CDR1 is MNHEY and CDR2 SVGAGI. The chain's CDR3 is CASRGSGGYGNTIYF. DNA of the CDR3: TGTGCCAGCAGAGGCAGCGGGGGGTATGGAAACACCATATATTTT.

V and J are TRBV5-1 and TRBJ2-5, with D possibly being TRBD2 (5 bases). The V end was cut by 1 base, the J end by 2 bases, with 6 bases between. The CDR3 loop spans 13 amino acids. The V gene's germline CDR1 is SGHRS and CDR2 YFSETQ. CDR3 DNA sequence: TGCGCCAGCAGCTTGCGGGAACAAGAGACCCAGTACTTC. Residues: CASSLREQETQYF.

The chain carries TRBV3-1 (or the pseudogene TRBV3-2) and TRBJ2-1, with D perhaps matching TRBD1 (6 bases). In germline, CDR1 is LGHDT, CDR2 YNNKEL (reference sequence). V lost 8 bases and J lost 2, with 10 bases in between. There are 13 residues in the CDR3. CDR3 DNA: TGTGCCAGCCGCAGGGGCACCTACAATGAGCAGTTCTTC. Translation: CASRRGTYNEQFF.

This chain uses TRBV6-6 with TRBJ2-7; 7 positions match TRBD1. This CDR3 has 13 amino acids. From germline, CDR1 is MNHNY and CDR2 SVGAGI (reference sequence). The J segment lost 7 bases and the V segment lost 6 bases, leaving 9 bases of the junction unmatched. CDR3 residues: CASRATGDGEQYF. CDR3 in DNA: TGTGCCAGCAGAGCTACAGGGGACGGGGAGCAGTACTTC.

V usage is TRBV6-5 and J usage is TRBJ1-4; tentative D call: TRBD1 (6 bases). Germline V gene data show CDR1 as MNHEY and CDR2 as SVGAGI. The CDR3 is made up of 15 amino acids. Trimming stripped 5 bases from V and 7 bases from J, with 17 bases between. Here the CDR3 DNA reads TGTGCCAGCAGTACCCACAGGGAGATTAGTGAAAAACTGTTTTTT. It codes for CASSTHREISEKLFF.

The J gene is TRBJ2-7, the V gene TRBV27; 7 bases map to TRBD1. CDR3 length: 13 amino acids. Germline CDR1 MNHEY, CDR2 SMNVEV (reference sequence). The V gene end was trimmed by 4 bases and the J gene end by 3 bases; junction bases not matched to a gene: 3. For the CDR3, the DNA is TGTGCCAGCAGTTGGGACAGAAACTACGAGCAGTACTTC. Its protein product is CASSWDRNYEQYF.

The chain uses TRBV3-1 (or the pseudogene TRBV3-2) and TRBJ2-7, with 9 bases aligning to TRBD1. Germline CDR1 is LGHDT and CDR2 is YNNKEL (reference sequence). CDR3 length equals 15 residues. Trimming cost V 4 bases and J 3 bases; bases outside gene matches: 7. The chain's CDR3 is CASSPAGTGNYEQYF. CDR3 DNA sequence: TGTGCCAGCAGCCCCGCCGGGACAGGGAACTACGAGCAGTACTTC.

J is TRBJ2-1 and V is TRBV7-2; 11 bases are shared with TRBD2. This CDR3 is built from 17 residues. Germline loops: CDR1 SGHTA, CDR2 FQGNSA. J gave up 0 bases and V 6 bases, and 7 bases lay outside the gene matches. CDR3 DNA sequence: TGTGCCAGCAGTTCTAGCGGGGGGCCCTTCTCCTACAATGAGCAGTTCTTC. It yields the protein CASSSSGGPFSYNEQFF.

The gene calls are TRBV29-1 and TRBJ1-5; D ambiguous. CDR1 and CDR2 from the germline V gene are SQVTM and ANQGSEA. The CDR3 has 11 residues. V lost 4 bases to trimming and J lost 6 bases, with 7 bases between them. The CDR3 is CSVGEGQPQHF. CDR3 in DNA: TGCAGCGTTGGCGAGGGTCAGCCCCAGCATTTT.

V gene TRBV20-1 combines with J gene TRBJ1-3; D ambiguous. The CDR3 extends over 11 amino acids. Germline values: CDR1 DFQATT, CDR2 SNEGSKA (reference sequence). V was clipped by 1 base and J by 4 bases, with 2 bases between them. The DNA of the CDR3 is TGCAGTGCTAGAGTAGGAAACACCATATATTTT. It codes for CSARVGNTIYF.

The CDR3 loop is CASSPRRGTEAFF. For the CDR3, the DNA is TGTGCCAGCAGCCCTCGGAGGGGCACTGAAGCTTTCTTT. The chain couples TRBV27 to TRBJ1-1; D is perhaps TRBD1 (5 bases). The V end lost 6 bases, the J end lost 4 bases, and 12 bases lay between the germline ends. The CDR3 is made up of 13 amino acids. Germline V gene lookup returns CDR1 MNHEY and CDR2 SMNVEV (reference sequence).

This clone was counted a single time. The chain recombines TRBV28 with TRBJ1-1; TRBD1 might be the D (5 bases). V shed 6 bases and J shed 2 bases, with 13 bases lying between them. The germline V gene encodes CDR1 MDHEN and CDR2 SYDVKM. CDR3 length equals 14 residues. The chain's CDR3 is CASRETGANTEAFF. The CDR3 nucleotides read TGTGCCAGCAGGGAAACAGGCGCCAACACTGAAGCTTTCTTT.

This clone was counted a few times. This chain joins TRBV18 and TRBJ1-4; D is possibly TRBD1 (5 bases). The V end lost 3 bases, the J end lost 11 bases, and 16 bases lay between the germline ends. The CDR3 consists of 14 residues. Per germline, CDR1 KGHSH and CDR2 LQKENI. CDR3: CASSPDSTLAKLFF. The CDR3, as DNA: TGTGCCAGCTCACCTGACAGCACTCTTGCGAAACTGTTTTTT. Full variable domain (rest looked up from reference TRBV18 and TRBJ1-4): NAGVMQNPRHLVRRRGQEARLRCSPMKGHSHVYWYRQLPEEGLKFMVYLQKENIIDESGMPKERFSAEFPKEGPSILRIQQVVRGDSAAYFCASSPDSTLAKLFFGSGTQLSVL.

This clone was found once. J is TRBJ1-1 and V is TRBV28, with 8 bases lining up with TRBD1. This CDR3 contains 15 residues. Germline CDR1 is MDHEN and CDR2 is SYDVKM. V gave up 5 bases and J gave up 4 bases; unmatched junction bases: 9. The CDR3 is CASSLPGGGITEAFF. In DNA form, the CDR3 reads TGTGCCAGCAGTCTCCCAGGGGGCGGAATCACTGAAGCTTTCTTT.

The chain employs TRBV2 and TRBJ2-5; 8 nucleotides match TRBD1. Germline CDR1 is SNHLY and CDR2 is FYNNEI. The CDR3 is 11 residues long. The J segment lost 5 bases and the V segment lost 8 bases, leaving 1 base of the junction unmatched. CDR3 DNA: TGTGCCAGCGGGGACAGGGAGACCCAGTACTTC. Translated: CASGDRETQYF.

This clone turned up a few times. This sequence joins TRBV19 and TRBJ1-2, with 8 nucleotides matching TRBD1. V was clipped by 3 bases and J by 2 bases; unmatched bases: 5. The germline gives CDR1 LNHDA, CDR2 SQIVND (reference sequence). This CDR3 region has 15 residues. The CDR3 DNA reads TGTGCCAGTAGTATTTTCAGGGGGCAAAACTATGGCTACACCTTC. It is translated as CASSIFRGQNYGYTF.

The rearrangement joins TRBV7-9 to TRBJ2-1; a possible D gene is TRBD2 (5 bases). CDR3 size: 13 residues. The V and J ends lost 10 bases and 1 base respectively, with 11 bases between them. From germline, CDR1 is SEHNR and CDR2 FQNEAQ (reference sequence). In DNA, the CDR3 is TGTGCCAATACCGGGATGTCCTACAATGAGCAGTTCTTC. Its translation: CANTGMSYNEQFF.

The DNA of the CDR3 is TGTGCCAGCAAAGGGTGGAGCGGGGGGCCTTACAATGAGCAGTTCTTC. Its translation is CASKGWSGGPYNEQFF. V usage is TRBV7-8 and J usage is TRBJ2-1; 9 bases are shared with TRBD2. From germline, CDR1 is SGHVS and CDR2 FQNEAQ. V gave up 7 bases and J gave up 4 bases; unmatched junction bases: 11. The CDR3 is 16 amino acids. The variable domain in full, completed from reference TRBV7-8 and TRBJ2-1, reads GAGVSQSPRYKVAKRGQDVALRCDPISGHVSLFWYQQALGQGPEFLTYFQNEAQLDKSGLPSDRFFAERPEGSVSTLKIQRTQQEDSAVYLCASKGWSGGPYNEQFFGPGTRLTVL.

This clone was detected only a few times. V usage is TRBV10-3 and J usage is TRBJ2-3, with D possibly being TRBD2 (6 bases). This CDR3 has 12 amino acids. Trimming took 10 bases from V and 4 from J, leaving 12 bases between them. Per germline, CDR1 ENHRY and CDR2 SYGVKD. This CDR3 is CASGKAPDTQYF. For the CDR3, the DNA is TGTGCCAGCGGGAAGGCCCCAGATACGCAGTATTTT.

This clone has a handful of counts. The CDR3 loop reads CASSQARYTEAFF. CDR3 in DNA: TGTGCCAGCAGCCAAGCTCGTTACACTGAAGCTTTCTTT. V usage is TRBV3-1 (or the pseudogene TRBV3-2) and J usage is TRBJ1-1; D gene unclear. Trimming pared 1 base from V and 3 bases from J, leaving 6 bases between. CDR1 LGHDT and CDR2 YNNKEL come from the germline V gene (reference sequence). The CDR3 spans 13 residues.